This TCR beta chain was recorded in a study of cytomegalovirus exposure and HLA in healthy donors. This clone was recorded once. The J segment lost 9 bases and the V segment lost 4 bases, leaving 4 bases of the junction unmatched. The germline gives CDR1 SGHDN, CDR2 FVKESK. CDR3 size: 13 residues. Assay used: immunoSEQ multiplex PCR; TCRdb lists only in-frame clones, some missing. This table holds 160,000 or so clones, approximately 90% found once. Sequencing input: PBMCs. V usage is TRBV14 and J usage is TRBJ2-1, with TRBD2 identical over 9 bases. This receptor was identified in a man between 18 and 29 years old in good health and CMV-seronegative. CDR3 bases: TGTGCCAGCAGCCCCTCTAGCGGGACTGAGCAGTTCTTC. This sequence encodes CASSPSSGTEQFF.